One and the same sample provided the 27 T cell receptor beta chains below, sequenced in a study of radiotherapy plus CTLA-4 blockade in lung cancer (dated by TCRdb to 2017 to 2018). Libraries were built with the immunoSEQ multiplex PCR assay. Imported from immuneACCESS, the table was reduced by TCRdb to in-frame sequences with V and J called. These copies leave out some clones; in studies compared against another copy, an unresolved V gene accounts for under half, and the cause of the remainder is not known. This sample has around 40,000 clones in its table, and around 75% of those were observed once. The ten largest clones add up to around a tenth of the sample. The material was peripheral blood, obtained from a patient treated with radiotherapy plus ipilimumab. The receptor set was obtained from a human donor with non-small cell lung cancer who had stable disease on radiotherapy plus ipilimumab.

This clone was counted only a few times. The chain has TRBV11-3 and TRBJ1-6; maybe TRBD1 (5 bases). The CDR3 is 14 amino acids. Germline V gene lookup returns CDR1 SGHNT and CDR2 YENEEA. V dropped 1 base and J dropped 9 bases, with 10 bases sitting between them. CDR3 region: CASSLGQGGSPLHF. Written as DNA, the CDR3 is TGTGCCAGCAGCTTAGGGCAGGGAGGTTCACCCCTCCACTTT. Together with reference TRBV11-3 and TRBJ1-6, the CDR3 gives the full variable domain: EAGVVQSPRYKIIEKKQPVAFWCNPISGHNTLYWYLQNLGQGPELLIRYENEEAVDDSQLPKDRFSAERLKGVDSTLKIQPAELGDSAVYLCASSLGQGGSPLHFGNGTRLTVT.

The chain has TRBV5-4 and TRBJ1-6; no reliable D call. CDR1 and CDR2 (germline): SGHNT, YYREEE (reference sequence). CDR3 length: 14 residues. V dropped 2 bases and J dropped 6 bases, with 9 bases sitting between them. The CDR3 protein is CASSFGQLNSPLHF. In DNA form, the CDR3 reads TGTGCCAGCAGCTTTGGGCAGCTTAATTCACCCCTCCACTTT.

About this clone: A junction boundary mismatches the germline segment, possibly from a read error. This chain links TRBV10-3 with TRBJ1-1; D gene unclear. Germline V gene lookup returns CDR1 ENHRY and CDR2 SYGVKD. This CDR3 comprises 12 residues. The CDR3 protein is CAISDPKELSSF. The CDR3 nucleotides read TGTGCCATCAGTGATCCGAAGGAGCTTAGTTCCTTT.

The CDR3 loop reads CASSRQGNQPQHF. In nucleotides, the CDR3 is TGTGCCAGCAGTCGACAGGGGAATCAGCCCCAGCATTTT. This chain uses TRBV7-2 with TRBJ1-5; 8 bases are shared with TRBD1. With V trimmed by 6 bases and J by 4 bases, 2 bases remained unmatched. The length of the CDR3 is 13 residues. Germline V gene lookup returns CDR1 SGHTA and CDR2 FQGNSA.

The rearrangement links TRBV2 to TRBJ2-7; 12 positions agree with TRBD2. The V gene end was trimmed by 5 bases and the J gene end by 6 bases; junction bases not matched to a gene: 8. In germline, CDR1 is SNHLY, CDR2 FYNNEI. The CDR3 length is 15 residues. CDR3 DNA sequence: TGTGCCAGCAGTCGCGGACTAGCGGGGTACATCGAGCAGTACTTC. Translating it yields CASSRGLAGYIEQYF.

This clone was found once. The CDR3 bases are TGCGCCAGCAGCGACAGGGAGTCGAATGGCTACACCTTC. This sequence encodes CASSDRESNGYTF. The rearrangement joins TRBV10-2 to TRBJ1-2; 7 bases fit TRBD1. The CDR3 has 13 amino acids. Germline V gives CDR1 WSHSY, CDR2 SAAADI. With 6 bases clipped from V and 6 bases from J, the junction kept 7 bases outside the gene matches.

This sequence joins TRBV30 and TRBJ2-2; D gene unclear. Germline V gene sequence: CDR1 GTSNPN, CDR2 SVGIG (reference sequence). The CDR3 has 13 amino acids. The CDR3 DNA reads TGTGCGGCAAGAGGCAGGAACACCGGGGAGCTGTTTTTT. Translated: CAARGRNTGELFF. Full variable domain (missing parts from reference TRBV30 and TRBJ2-2): SQTIHQWPATLVQPVGSPLSLECTVEGTSNPNLYWYRQAAGRGLQLLFYSVGIGQISSEVPQNLSASRPQDRQFILSSKKLLLSDSGFYLCAARGRNTGELFFGEGSRLTVL.

The chain is built from TRBV2 and TRBJ1-6, with D maybe TRBD1 (6 bases). Trimming stripped 4 bases from V and 6 bases from J, with 10 bases between. CDR3 size: 14 residues. Germline CDR1 is SNHLY and CDR2 is FYNNEI. The CDR3 reads CASSVQGSNSPLHF. CDR3 bases: TGTGCCAGCAGTGTGCAGGGGAGTAATTCACCCCTCCACTTT.

The chain links TRBV7-2 to TRBJ2-1, with 11 positions matching TRBD1. J lost 7 bases, V lost 10 bases, and 6 bases had no gene match. Germline V CDR1 and CDR2: SGHTA, FQGNSA. The CDR3 is 13 amino acids. CDR3 sequence (DNA): TGTGCCATCTCGGACAGGGGGCGGAATGAGCAGTTCTTC. Amino acid sequence: CAISDRGRNEQFF.

The CDR3 DNA is TGTGCCAGCTCACAGGGACAGGCTATTAATGGAGTAGAAGCTTTCTTT. Protein: CASSQGQAINGVEAFF. The genes are TRBV18 and TRBJ1-1; TRBD1 aligns across 8 bases. Trimming removed 4 bases from V and 8 bases from J; junction bases left unmatched: 15. Germline CDR1 and CDR2: KGHSH and LQKENI. The CDR3 contains 16 residues.

The V call is TRBV29-1, the J call TRBJ1-3, with D unresolved. The V gene lost 3 bases and the J gene lost 7 bases, with 7 bases spanning the gap. CDR3 size: 11 residues. Germline CDR1 is SQVTM and CDR2 is ANQGSEA. The CDR3 DNA reads as TGCAGCGTTGAGAGCGGTAACACCATATATTTT. Amino acids: CSVESGNTIYF.

This chain joins TRBV18 and TRBJ1-1, with D unclear. CDR3 length equals 13 residues. Trimming left V 3 bases short and J 3 bases short, with 8 bases between. The germline V gene encodes CDR1 KGHSH and CDR2 LQKENI. This CDR3 reads CASSPNFDTEAFF. The CDR3 coding sequence is TGTGCCAGCTCACCGAACTTCGACACTGAAGCTTTCTTT.

This rearrangement joins TRBV7-2 to TRBJ1-2; TRBD1 might be the D (5 bases). The V and J ends lost 2 bases and 8 bases respectively, with 15 bases between them. The length of the CDR3 is 14 residues. Germline loops: CDR1 SGHTA, CDR2 FQGNSA. CDR3 bases: TGTGCCAGCAGCTTACGGGGGGAGCCTCGGGGCTACACCTTC. Translation: CASSLRGEPRGYTF.

The V call is TRBV30, the J call TRBJ2-1, with D unclear. Trimming cost V 4 bases and J 2 bases, with 18 bases left between them. Per the germline V gene, CDR1 is GTSNPN and CDR2 is SVGIG (reference sequence). The length of the CDR3 is 16 residues. This CDR3 is CAWTPAGPIAYNEQFF. In nucleotides, the CDR3 is TGTGCCTGGACCCCTGCTGGCCCAATCGCCTACAATGAGCAGTTCTTC.

The chain carries TRBV2 and TRBJ2-2, with a tentative D call TRBD1 (5 bases). The CDR3 consists of 14 residues. V was pared by 6 bases and J by 3 bases, with 11 bases between. Germline V gene data show CDR1 as SNHLY and CDR2 as FYNNEI. The CDR3 loop reads CASRGDRHTGELFF. The CDR3 DNA follows: TGTGCCAGCAGAGGCGACAGACACACCGGGGAGCTGTTTTTT.

This rearrangement joins TRBV11-2 to TRBJ1-4; D gene ambiguous. Trimming removed 3 bases from V and 5 bases from J, with 13 bases in between. The CDR3 covers 15 residues. CDR1 is SGHAT, CDR2 FQNNGV, per germline. CDR3 coding DNA: TGTGCCAGCAGCTTTTGGGCTAACCCAAATGAAAAACTGTTTTTT. Its translation: CASSFWANPNEKLFF.

This chain links TRBV18 with TRBJ2-2, with a tentative D call TRBD2 (5 bases). The CDR3 spans 14 residues. Germline V gives CDR1 KGHSH, CDR2 LQKENI. Trimming pared 2 bases from V and 5 bases from J, leaving 9 bases between. The CDR3 nucleotides read TGTGCCAGCTCACCAATTAGAGGGACCGGGGAGCTGTTTTTT. The encoded protein is CASSPIRGTGELFF.

In its sample, this clone was seen a few times. This sequence joins TRBV29-1 and TRBJ1-2, with 10 bases aligning to TRBD1. V was clipped by 3 bases and J by 8 bases; unmatched bases: 3. CDR3 length equals 12 residues. Germline-derived CDR1 and CDR2 are SQVTM and ANQGSEA. This CDR3 is CSVDGTGEGYTF. The CDR3 coding sequence is TGCAGCGTTGATGGGACAGGGGAGGGCTACACCTTC.

The chain recombines TRBV5-1 with TRBJ2-5, with 8 bases identical to TRBD2. CDR3 length: 14 amino acids. Germline trimming cut 4 bases from V and 5 bases from J; bases unmatched to any gene: 7. In germline, CDR1 is SGHRS, CDR2 YFSETQ. CDR3 DNA: TGCGCCAGCAGCGTCACTAGCGGTAGCGAGACCCAGTACTTC. It specifies CASSVTSGSETQYF.

The chain carries TRBV6-6 and TRBJ2-2; 10 nucleotides align to TRBD2. With V trimmed by 6 bases and J by 6 bases, 10 bases remained unmatched. Per the germline V gene, CDR1 is MNHNY and CDR2 is SVGAGI (reference sequence). The CDR3 covers 16 residues. CDR3 bases: TGTGCCAGCAGAAAGGGCCCCAGCGGGGGGGCCGGGGAGCTGTTTTTT. Its protein is CASRKGPSGGAGELFF.

This clone is a singleton in its sample. J is TRBJ1-2 and V is TRBV29-1, with a tentative D call TRBD1 (6 bases). This CDR3 is built from 15 residues. Germline V gives CDR1 SQVTM, CDR2 ANQGSEA. Between the trimmed V and J ends, which lost 1 base and 6 bases, there was a span of 18 bases. The CDR3 region has the DNA TGCAGCGTTGAAGGACACCGGACAGAAATGAATGGCTACACCTTC. Residues: CSVEGHRTEMNGYTF.

The chain carries TRBV11-3 and TRBJ2-1, with 14 bases that match TRBD2. The CDR3 length is 17 residues. V shed 5 bases and J 7 bases; nucleotides not matched to a gene: 10. Germline V gene lookup returns CDR1 SGHNT and CDR2 YENEEA. CDR3 sequence reads: CASSPLRGLAGENEQFF. For the CDR3, the DNA is TGTGCCAGCAGCCCGTTGAGGGGACTAGCGGGGGAAAATGAGCAGTTCTTC.

The count of this clone is one. The chain is built from TRBV19 and TRBJ2-7, with D maybe TRBD2 (7 bases). The CDR3 has 14 amino acids. CDR1 and CDR2 from the germline V gene are LNHDA and SQIVND (reference sequence). The V and J ends lost 9 bases and 7 bases respectively, with 22 bases between them. In DNA, the CDR3 is TGTGCCAGCCAGAGGGGGGGGGCCCTCGGAGAGCAGTACTTC. It encodes CASQRGGALGEQYF.

This chain uses TRBV7-9 with TRBJ1-5, with 9 bases fitting TRBD1. The CDR3 spans 18 residues. V was clipped by 0 bases and J by 3 bases; unmatched bases: 9. Germline lookup yields CDR1 SEHNR and CDR2 FQNEAQ (reference sequence). The CDR3 DNA is TGTGCCAGCAGCTTAGCGCGGACAGGGGTAATTAACAATCAGCCCCAGCATTTT. Protein sequence: CASSLARTGVINNQPQHF. Full variable domain (missing parts from reference TRBV7-9 and TRBJ1-5): DTGVSQNPRHKITKRGQNVTFRCDPISEHNRLYWYRQTLGQGPEFLTYFQNEAQLEKSRLLSDRFSAERPKGSFSTLEIQRTEQGDSAMYLCASSLARTGVINNQPQHFGDGTRLSIL.

This clone appeared a few times. The chain joins TRBV5-6 to TRBJ2-7, with a tentative D call TRBD2 (5 bases). CDR3 length: 16 amino acids. The ends were cut back, 0 bases at V and 0 bases at J, with 13 bases in the middle. From germline, CDR1 is SGHDT and CDR2 YYEEEE. The CDR3 loop reads CASSLAVGDSSYEQYF. The CDR3 nucleotides are TGTGCCAGCAGCTTGGCCGTCGGGGATAGCTCCTACGAGCAGTACTTC.

This rearrangement joins TRBV5-4 to TRBJ2-2, with no clear D. Trimming took 0 bases from V and 1 from J, leaving 4 bases between them. Per germline, CDR1 SGHNT and CDR2 YYREEE (reference sequence). The CDR3 has 14 residues. The CDR3 spells CASSLAVNTGELFF. The CDR3 DNA is TGTGCCAGCAGCTTGGCCGTGAACACCGGGGAGCTGTTTTTT.

This clone has only a few counts. The V call is TRBV5-1, the J call TRBJ2-3; 10 nucleotides align to TRBD2. CDR1 SGHRS and CDR2 YFSETQ come from the germline V gene. This CDR3 contains 14 residues. V shed 5 bases and J 4 bases; nucleotides not matched to a gene: 4. The CDR3 region has the DNA TGCGCCAGCAGACCCCTAGCGGGGGCAGATACGCAGTATTTT. This translates into CASRPLAGADTQYF.